A single sample is the source of the 13 T cell receptor beta chains below, sequenced in a study of blood T cell repertoires in COVID-19. Libraries were prepared by immunoSEQ multiplex PCR; TCRdb keeps only in-frame clonotypes and omits some of them. The sample holds about 300,000 clones, 88% seen once. Sequenced material: peripheral blood. The receptors stem from a man aged 18 to 35 with active or convalescent COVID-19.

The gene calls are TRBV15 and TRBJ2-3; D is perhaps TRBD2 (5 bases). Germline-derived CDR1 and CDR2 are LNHNV and YYDKDF (reference sequence). CDR3 length: 16 amino acids. V dropped 3 bases and J dropped 3 bases, with 16 bases sitting between them. CDR3 protein: CATSSETTRLTDTQYF. In DNA form, the CDR3 reads TGTGCCACCAGCAGCGAGACTACGCGTCTAACAGATACGCAGTATTTT.

The chain employs TRBV27 and TRBJ2-7; 7 bases are shared with TRBD2. This CDR3 is 14 amino acids long. Trimming took 4 bases from V and 0 from J; bases not matched to a gene: 3. Germline assignment: CDR1 MNHEY and CDR2 SMNVEV (reference sequence). CDR3 in DNA: TGTGCCAGCAGTTCCAGCGGGGTCTCCTACGAGCAGTACTTC. Its translation: CASSSSGVSYEQYF.

V usage is TRBV15 and J usage is TRBJ1-1; D is unresolved. The length of the CDR3 is 14 residues. The V end was cut by 3 bases, the J end by 7 bases, with 15 bases between. CDR1 LNHNV and CDR2 YYDKDF come from the germline V gene (reference sequence). The DNA for the CDR3 is TGTGCCACCAGCAGGGCACTACTGGTGGGTGAAGCTTTCTTT. This sequence encodes CATSRALLVGEAFF.

This sequence joins TRBV7-6 and TRBJ2-2, with TRBD2 as a possible D gene (6 bases). Germline assignment: CDR1 SGHVS and CDR2 FNYEAQ. The V end was cut by 6 bases, the J end by 6 bases, with 11 bases between. The CDR3 has 13 residues. The CDR3 DNA reads TGTGCCAGCAGTCACGCGGGGCCCGGGGAGCTGTTTTTT. Translating gives CASSHAGPGELFF.

The chain combines TRBV7-9 with TRBJ2-5; no clear D gene. This CDR3 region has 13 residues. Deletions cut 4 bases from V and 4 bases from J, with 10 bases between. Germline V gene sequence: CDR1 SEHNR, CDR2 FQNEAQ (reference sequence). DNA for the CDR3: TGTGCCAGCAGCTCAGGTTTGGCAGAGACCCAGTACTTC. It yields the protein CASSSGLAETQYF.

The gene calls are TRBV5-5 and TRBJ1-5; possible D gene TRBD1, 6 bases. There are 15 residues in the CDR3. Germline lookup yields CDR1 SGHKS and CDR2 YYEKEE (reference sequence). V dropped 4 bases and J dropped 4 bases, with 15 bases sitting between them. The CDR3 here is CASSVTGGRNQPQHF. CDR3 DNA: TGTGCCAGCAGCGTGACCGGGGGGCGAAATCAGCCCCAGCATTTT.

CDR3 loop: CASRGLSQETQYF. Here the CDR3 DNA reads TGTGCCAGTAGAGGACTAAGCCAAGAGACCCAGTACTTC. J is TRBJ2-5 and V is TRBV19; tentatively, D is TRBD2 (6 bases). The CDR3 extends over 13 amino acids. With 6 bases removed from V and 1 base from J, the gap between germline ends came to 9 bases. CDR1 LNHDA and CDR2 SQIVND come from the germline V gene (reference sequence).

The rearrangement links TRBV3-1 (or the pseudogene TRBV3-2) to TRBJ1-6, with D maybe TRBD1 (5 bases). The CDR3 spans 16 residues. The V gene lost 7 bases and the J gene lost 6 bases, with 19 bases spanning the gap. Germline lookup yields CDR1 LGHDT and CDR2 YNNKEL (reference sequence). The CDR3 nucleotides are TGTGCCAGCACCTGCTGCCGGGACTCTCTTAATTCACCCCTCCACTTT. It yields the protein CASTCCRDSLNSPLHF.

The chain has TRBV7-6 and TRBJ1-6, with D unclear. Deletions cut 5 bases from V and 7 bases from J, with 18 bases between. Germline V CDR1 and CDR2: SGHVS, FNYEAQ. The CDR3 spans 16 residues. The CDR3: CASSNLHRSLNSPLHF. As DNA, the CDR3 is TGTGCCAGCAGCAACCTGCATCGGAGTTTGAATTCACCCCTCCACTTT.

The V gene is TRBV19, the J gene TRBJ2-7; 7 bases agree with TRBD2. The CDR3 covers 16 residues. The germline CDR1 and CDR2 sequences are LNHDA and SQIVND (reference sequence). Trimming took 10 bases from V and 0 from J; bases not matched to a gene: 15. The CDR3 bases are TGTGCCACCAAATTGAGGAGCGGGGACCGCTCCTACGAGCAGTACTTC. This encodes CATKLRSGDRSYEQYF. The whole variable domain, filled in from reference TRBV19 and TRBJ2-7, reads DGGITQSPKYLFRKEGQNVTLSCEQNLNHDAMYWYRQDPGQGLRLIYYSQIVNDFQKGDIAEGYSVSREKKESFPLTVTSAQKNPTAFYLCATKLRSGDRSYEQYFGPGTRLTVT.

The chain is built from TRBV27 and TRBJ1-4; no clear D gene. Trimming shortened V by 5 bases and J by 10 bases, and 17 bases separated the two germline ends. Germline lookup yields CDR1 MNHEY and CDR2 SMNVEV (reference sequence). The CDR3 has 14 residues. CDR3 in DNA: TGTGCCAGCAGTCCCGGGGAGACGGGAGGAAAACTGTTTTTT. This translates into CASSPGETGGKLFF.

The chain carries TRBV5-6 and TRBJ1-6; D gene ambiguous. The CDR3 runs to 15 residues. Deletions cut 8 bases from V and 7 bases from J, with 19 bases between. Germline lookup yields CDR1 SGHDT and CDR2 YYEEEE. CDR3 coding DNA: TGTGCCAGTCAGGTCCGAGGGATTCTCAATTCACCCCTCCACTTT. Its translation is CASQVRGILNSPLHF.

The chain is built from TRBV7-9 and TRBJ2-1, with 8 bases fitting TRBD1. The V gene end was trimmed by 3 bases and the J gene end by 5 bases; junction bases not matched to a gene: 9. The CDR3 loop spans 16 amino acids. Looked up from germline, CDR1 is SEHNR and CDR2 is FQNEAQ (reference sequence). CDR3 DNA sequence: TGTGCCAGCAGCTTGGTCCCGGGACAGGTTCACAATGAGCAGTTCTTC. Protein: CASSLVPGQVHNEQFF.